The 11 T cell receptor beta chains below all came from one sample that was sequenced in a study of metastatic and nonmetastatic thyroid tumors. MiXCR reprocessed the PCR reads for TCRdb. The sample lists fewer than 20,000 clones; roughly 26% were seen once. Ahead of thyroid surgery, no patient had received treatment of any kind. Sequences were obtained from adjacent normal tissue. The receptors stem from a female donor with papillary thyroid cancer or a benign thyroid nodule (not recorded which). Some clones in this sample may be carry-over from other donors' samples.

This clone was detected a few times. The chain's CDR3 is CASSSGQVGLGETQYF. The DNA for the CDR3 is TGCGCCAGCAGCTCAGGACAGGTTGGGTTGGGGGAGACCCAGTACTTC. The J gene is TRBJ2-5, the V gene TRBV5-1; 7 bases line up with TRBD1. V lost 3 bases, J lost 5 bases, and 13 bases stayed unmatched. The CDR3 length is 16 residues. Germline CDR1 is SGHRS and CDR2 is YFSETQ.

The chain joins TRBV6-2 or TRBV6-3 to TRBJ1-5; 8 bases line up with TRBD1. The length of the CDR3 is 19 residues. Germline V gene lookup returns CDR1 MNHEY and CDR2 SVGEGT. With 0 bases clipped from V and 2 bases from J, the junction kept 12 bases outside the gene matches. The CDR3 reads CASSYSGTGNFQGNQPQHF. The CDR3 region has the DNA TGTGCCAGCAGTTACTCCGGGACAGGTAATTTTCAGGGCAATCAGCCCCAGCATTTT.

This clone was picked up a small number of times. The chain employs TRBV7-8 and TRBJ1-5; D unclear. The CDR3 length is 13 residues. Germline assignment: CDR1 SGHVS and CDR2 FQNEAQ. Trimming took off 1 base at V and 3 bases at J, with 4 bases between the two ends. In DNA form, the CDR3 reads TGTGCCAGCAGCTTAGTTCCCAATCAGCCCCAGCATTTT. Translation gives CASSLVPNQPQHF. The full variable domain, rest sourced from reference TRBV7-8 and TRBJ1-5, is GAGVSQSPRYKVAKRGQDVALRCDPISGHVSLFWYQQALGQGPEFLTYFQNEAQLDKSGLPSDRFFAERPEGSVSTLKIQRTQQEDSAVYLCASSLVPNQPQHFGDGTRLSIL.

This clone was found a few times. The chain joins TRBV27 to TRBJ1-6, with D maybe TRBD1 (6 bases). Looked up from germline, CDR1 is MNHEY and CDR2 is SMNVEV (reference sequence). CDR3 length: 16 residues. V was clipped by 3 bases and J by 6 bases, with 15 bases between them. This chain's CDR3 is CASSLGGLALNSPLHF. The CDR3 DNA reads TGTGCCAGCAGTTTGGGGGGCCTGGCGCTTAATTCACCCCTCCACTTT.

This chain connects TRBV3-1 to TRBJ2-3, with D maybe TRBD2 (6 bases). The V gene's germline CDR1 is LGHDT and CDR2 YNNKEL (reference sequence). CDR3 size: 14 residues. V was pared by 4 bases and J by 4 bases, with 12 bases between. The CDR3 is CASSPRLEPDTQYF. CDR3 DNA sequence: TGTGCCAGCAGCCCGCGACTAGAGCCAGATACGCAGTATTTT.

CDR3 region: CASSGRTGGFYEQYF. In nucleotides, the CDR3 is TGTGCCAGTAGTGGACGGACAGGGGGTTTTTACGAGCAGTACTTC. This chain joins TRBV19 and TRBJ2-7, with TRBD1 matching 10 bases. The V gene end was trimmed by 5 bases and the J gene end by 4 bases; junction bases not matched to a gene: 8. CDR3 length: 15 residues. CDR1 and CDR2 (germline): LNHDA, SQIVND (reference sequence).

This clone turned up a few times. The chain employs TRBV7-2 and TRBJ2-2; D gene unclear. The CDR3 has 13 amino acids. Trimming stripped 1 base from V and 1 base from J, with 1 base between. The germline V gene has CDR1 SGHTA and CDR2 FQGNSA. CDR3 amino acids: CASSLGNTGELFF. The CDR3 region has the DNA TGTGCCAGCAGCTTAGGGAACACCGGGGAGCTGTTTTTT.

By share, this clone counts as medium-sized (0.01 to 0.1%). V usage is TRBV20-1 and J usage is TRBJ2-1; D not certain. Germline-derived CDR1 and CDR2 are DFQATT and SNEGSKA (reference sequence). Trimming removed 1 base from V and 5 bases from J, with 15 bases in between. This CDR3 contains 15 residues. The chain's CDR3 is CSARGPLAANNEQFF. The CDR3 nucleotides read TGCAGTGCTAGAGGCCCTTTGGCGGCCAACAATGAGCAGTTCTTC.

V and J are TRBV13 and TRBJ1-1; a weak D match, TRBD1 (6 bases). CDR3 size: 13 residues. Germline-derived CDR1 and CDR2 are PRHDT and FYEKMQ (reference sequence). Between the trimmed V and J ends, which lost 8 bases and 5 bases, there was a span of 15 bases. This chain's CDR3 is CASSEGGFTEAFF. For the CDR3, the DNA is TGTGCCAGCTCTGAAGGGGGTTTTACTGAAGCTTTCTTT.

This chain joins TRBV11-1 and TRBJ2-5, with TRBD2 matching 8 bases. The trim removed 4 bases at V and 3 bases at J, leaving 7 bases unmatched. Germline CDR1 and CDR2: SGHAT and FQDESV (reference sequence). This CDR3 comprises 15 residues. The CDR3, as DNA: TGTGCCAGCAGCTCACTAGCGGATCTAAAAGAGACCCAGTACTTC. As protein: CASSSLADLKETQYF.

This sequence joins TRBV6-1 and TRBJ1-2, with no clear D. The germline CDR1 and CDR2 sequences are MNHNS and SASEGT. V was trimmed by 6 bases and J by 1 base, leaving 3 bases between them. This CDR3 has 11 residues. Here the CDR3 DNA reads TGTGCCAGCAGAGGTAACTATGGCTACACCTTC. It codes for CASRGNYGYTF.